This T cell receptor beta chain stems from a study of radiation and T cells in renal cell carcinoma. As to time point: blood 2 weeks post-SBRT. Treatment here: 15 Gy SBRT to primary tumor, nephrectomy 4 weeks later. Libraries were prepared by immunoSEQ multiplex PCR; TCRdb keeps only in-frame clonotypes and omits some of them. The table lists roughly 49,000 clones, 75% to 85% of them singletons. Sample: blood, taken from a patient whose treatment included radiotherapy and nephrectomy. This TCR derives from a woman between 65 and 79 years old with renal cell carcinoma.

CDR3 region: CASSPGTGAYGYTF. CDR3 in DNA: TGTGCCAGCAGCCCCGGGACAGGGGCCTATGGCTACACCTTC. The chain employs TRBV7-2 and TRBJ1-2, with TRBD1 matching 10 bases. Germline CDR1 and CDR2: SGHTA and FQGNSA. V was pared by 5 bases and J by 4 bases, with 4 bases of the junction left unmatched. The CDR3 is 14 amino acids.